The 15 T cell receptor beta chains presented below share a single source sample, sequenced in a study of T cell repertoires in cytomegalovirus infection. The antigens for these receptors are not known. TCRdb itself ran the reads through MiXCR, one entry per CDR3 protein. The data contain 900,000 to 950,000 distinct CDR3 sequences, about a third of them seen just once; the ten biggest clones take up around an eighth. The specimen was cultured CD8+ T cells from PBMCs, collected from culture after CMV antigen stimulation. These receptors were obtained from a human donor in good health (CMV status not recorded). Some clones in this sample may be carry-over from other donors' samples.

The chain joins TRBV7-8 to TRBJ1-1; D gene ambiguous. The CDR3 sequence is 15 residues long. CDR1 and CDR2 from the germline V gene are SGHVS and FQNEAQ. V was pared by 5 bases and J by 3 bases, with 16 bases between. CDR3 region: CASSPVRGGHTEAFF. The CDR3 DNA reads TGTGCCAGCAGCCCCGTACGGGGAGGGCACACTGAAGCTTTCTTT.

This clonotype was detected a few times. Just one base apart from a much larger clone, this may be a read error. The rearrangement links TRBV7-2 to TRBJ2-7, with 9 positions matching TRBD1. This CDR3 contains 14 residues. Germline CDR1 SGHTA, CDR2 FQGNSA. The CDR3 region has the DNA TGTGTCAGCAGAGGGACAGGGATTTATTACGAGCAGTACTTC. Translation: CVSRGTGIYYEQYF. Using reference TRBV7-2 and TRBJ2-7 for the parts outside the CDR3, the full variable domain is GAGVSQSPSNKVTEKGKDVELRCDPISGHTALYWYRQSLGQGLEFLIYFQGNSAPDKSGLPSDRFSAERTGGSVSTLTIQRTQQEDSAVYLCVSRGTGIYYEQYFGPGTRLTVT.

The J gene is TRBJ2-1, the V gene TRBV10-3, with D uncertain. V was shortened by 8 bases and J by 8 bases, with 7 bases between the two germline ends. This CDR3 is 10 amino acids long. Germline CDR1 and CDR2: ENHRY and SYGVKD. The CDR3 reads CAIGQYEQFF. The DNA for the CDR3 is TGTGCCATCGGGCAATATGAGCAGTTCTTC.

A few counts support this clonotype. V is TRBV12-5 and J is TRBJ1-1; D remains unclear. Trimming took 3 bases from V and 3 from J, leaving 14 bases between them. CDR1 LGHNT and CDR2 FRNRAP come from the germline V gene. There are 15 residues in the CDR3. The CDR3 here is CASGLAPSLDTEAFF. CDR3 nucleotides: TGTGCTAGTGGTTTAGCCCCTTCGTTGGACACTGAAGCTTTCTTT.

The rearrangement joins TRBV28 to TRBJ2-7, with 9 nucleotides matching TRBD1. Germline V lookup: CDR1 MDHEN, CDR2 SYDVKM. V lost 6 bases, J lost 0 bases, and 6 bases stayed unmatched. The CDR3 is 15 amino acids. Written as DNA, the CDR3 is TGTGCCAGCAGGCCTGACAGGGGGAGCTCCTACGAGCAGTACGTC. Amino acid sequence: CASRPDRGSSYEQYV.

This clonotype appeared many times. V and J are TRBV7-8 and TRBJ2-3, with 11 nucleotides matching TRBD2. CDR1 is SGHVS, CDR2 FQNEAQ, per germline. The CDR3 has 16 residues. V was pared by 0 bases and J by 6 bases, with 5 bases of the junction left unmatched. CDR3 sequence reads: CASSLALAGGRDTQYF. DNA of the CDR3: TGTGCCAGCAGCTTAGCGCTAGCGGGGGGAAGGGATACGCAGTATTTT.

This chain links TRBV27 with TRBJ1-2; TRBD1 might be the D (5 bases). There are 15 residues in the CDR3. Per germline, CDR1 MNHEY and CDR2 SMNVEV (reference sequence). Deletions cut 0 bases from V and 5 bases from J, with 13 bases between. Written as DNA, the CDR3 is TGTGCCAGCAGTTTATCGCAGCAGGGAGGGTATGGCTACACCTTC. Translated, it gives CASSLSQQGGYGYTF.

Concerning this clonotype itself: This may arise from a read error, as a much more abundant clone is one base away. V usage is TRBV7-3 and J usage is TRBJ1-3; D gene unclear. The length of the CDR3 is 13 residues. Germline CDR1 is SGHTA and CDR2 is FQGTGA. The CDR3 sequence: CVSSLGRGDTIYF. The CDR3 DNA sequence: TGTGTCAGCAGCTTGGGCCGCGGGGACACCATATATTTT.

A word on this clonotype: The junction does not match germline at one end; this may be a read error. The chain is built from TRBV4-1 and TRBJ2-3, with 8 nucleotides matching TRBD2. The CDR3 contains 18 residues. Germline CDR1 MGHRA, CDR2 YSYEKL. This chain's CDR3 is CASSQDQPGGGFTDTQYF. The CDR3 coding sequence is TGTGCCAGCAGTCAGGATCAGCCCGGGGGGGGGTTCACAGATACGCAGTATTTT.

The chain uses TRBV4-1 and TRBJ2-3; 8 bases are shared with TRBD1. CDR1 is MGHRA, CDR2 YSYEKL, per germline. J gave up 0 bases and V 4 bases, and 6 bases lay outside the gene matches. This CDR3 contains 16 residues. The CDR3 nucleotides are TGCGCCAGCAGCCGGCAGGGGGCCCTTAGCACAGATACGCAGTATTTT. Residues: CASSRQGALSTDTQYF.

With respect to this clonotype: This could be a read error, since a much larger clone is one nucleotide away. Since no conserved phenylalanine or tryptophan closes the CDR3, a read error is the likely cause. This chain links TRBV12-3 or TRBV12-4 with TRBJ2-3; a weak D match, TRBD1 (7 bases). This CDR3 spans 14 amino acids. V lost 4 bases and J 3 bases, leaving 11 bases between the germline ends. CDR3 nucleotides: TGTGCCAGCAGTTCCCAGGGGGGAACAGATACGCAGTATTGT. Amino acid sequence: CASSSQGGTDTQYC.

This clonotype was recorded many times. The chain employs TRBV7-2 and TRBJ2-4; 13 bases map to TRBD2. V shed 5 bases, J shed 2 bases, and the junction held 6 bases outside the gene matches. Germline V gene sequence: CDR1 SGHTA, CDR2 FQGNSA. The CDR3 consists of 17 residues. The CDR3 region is CASSLGLAGVPKNIQYF. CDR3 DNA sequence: TGTGCCAGCAGCCTAGGACTAGCGGGGGTTCCCAAAAACATTCAGTACTTC.

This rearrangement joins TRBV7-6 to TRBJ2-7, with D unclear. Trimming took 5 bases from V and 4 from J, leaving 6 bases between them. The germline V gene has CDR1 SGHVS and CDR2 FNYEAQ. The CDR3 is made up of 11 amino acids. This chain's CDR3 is CASSPHYEQYF. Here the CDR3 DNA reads TGTGCCAGCAGCCCACATTACGAGCAGTACTTC.

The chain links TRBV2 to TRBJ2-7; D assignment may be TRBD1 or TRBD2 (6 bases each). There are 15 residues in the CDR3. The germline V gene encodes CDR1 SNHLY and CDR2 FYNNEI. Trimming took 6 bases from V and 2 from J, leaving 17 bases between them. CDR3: CASRERQGRTYEQYF. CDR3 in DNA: TGTGCCAGCAGGGAAAGGCAGGGGAGGACCTACGAGCAGTACTTC.

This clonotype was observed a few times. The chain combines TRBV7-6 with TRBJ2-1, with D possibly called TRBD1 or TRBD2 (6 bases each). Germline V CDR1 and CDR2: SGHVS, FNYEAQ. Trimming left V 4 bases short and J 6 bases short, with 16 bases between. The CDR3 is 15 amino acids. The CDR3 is CASSSRKGGINEQFF. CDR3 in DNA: TGTGCCAGCAGCTCCCGGAAAGGGGGGATCAATGAGCAGTTCTTC.